The 6 T cell receptor beta chains given below trace back to one sample, sequenced in a study of low-dose radiotherapy and immunotherapy resistance in tumors. Time point noted: before trial treatment. Alpha- and beta-chain coverage of first-strand cDNA came from TRAV- and TRBV-specific primers. With a constant-region primer and a V-primer adapter, TCRs were subjected to 15 to 25 PCR cycles of amplification. Via MiXCR, TCRdb re-called the reads, giving one row per CDR3 protein. This sample carries roughly 76,000 distinct CDR3 sequences, around 18% of them seen once, and the ten largest clones take about 5.5%. This specimen consisted of PBMCs, obtained before treatment. The receptors originated from a male donor with prostate cancer.

In its sample, this clonotype was seen many times. The chain links TRBV3-1 to TRBJ2-7; a possible D gene is TRBD2 (6 bases). The V end lost 5 bases, the J end lost 7 bases, and 18 bases lay between the germline ends. Germline values: CDR1 LGHDT, CDR2 YNNKEL (reference sequence). CDR3 length: 14 amino acids. The DNA for the CDR3 is TGTGCCAGCAGCAAAGGGACCCGGGGAGGTGAGCAGTACTTC. It is translated as CASSKGTRGGEQYF.

This clonotype was recorded at least ten times. The chain combines TRBV3-1 with TRBJ2-7; D gene uncertain. Deletions cut 4 bases from V and 0 bases from J, with 4 bases between. CDR3 length: 12 amino acids. The germline V gene has CDR1 LGHDT and CDR2 YNNKEL (reference sequence). CDR3: CASSRISYEQYF. The CDR3 nucleotides read TGTGCCAGCAGCCGCATCTCCTACGAGCAGTACTTC.

The CDR3 sequence: CASSEVVGTGTYEQYF. The DNA for the CDR3 is TGTGCCAGCAGTGAAGTTGTTGGGACAGGAACCTACGAGCAGTACTTC. This chain links TRBV2 with TRBJ2-7, with TRBD1 matching over 8 bases. The CDR3 length is 16 residues. Trimming removed 1 base from V and 2 bases from J; junction bases left unmatched: 7. Germline values: CDR1 SNHLY, CDR2 FYNNEI. Using reference TRBV2 and TRBJ2-7 for the parts outside the CDR3, the full variable domain is EPEVTQTPSHQVTQMGQEVILRCVPISNHLYFYWYRQILGQKVEFLVSFYNNEISEKSEIFDDQFSVERPDGSNFTLKIRSTKLEDSAMYFCASSEVVGTGTYEQYFGPGTRLTVT.

This clonotype was counted ten times or more. The rearrangement links TRBV29-1 to TRBJ1-2; the D gene is possibly TRBD1 (6 bases). The V gene's germline CDR1 is SQVTM and CDR2 ANQGSEA. V dropped 3 bases and J dropped 6 bases, with 14 bases sitting between them. This CDR3 is built from 13 residues. CDR3 sequence (DNA): TGCAGCGTTGATGGGGGCTCGGTTCATGGCTACACCTTC. Protein sequence: CSVDGGSVHGYTF.

Note on this clonotype: This likely stems from a read error, as it lies one base from a far larger clone. The V gene is TRBV29-1, the J gene TRBJ2-7, with D tentatively TRBD1 or TRBD2 (6 bases each). The germline V gene encodes CDR1 SQVTM and CDR2 ANQGSEA. The CDR3 has 12 residues. Trimming removed 3 bases at V and 7 bases at J, with 13 bases between. DNA for the CDR3: TGCAGCGTTGAGGAGGGGGGCGGTGAGCAGTACTTC. It is translated as CSVEEGGGEQYF.

This clonotype came up many times. V and J are TRBV19 and TRBJ2-3; weak D call: TRBD2 (5 bases). V lost 4 bases to trimming and J lost 8 bases, with 25 bases between them. Germline V gene lookup returns CDR1 LNHDA and CDR2 SQIVND (reference sequence). This CDR3 spans 17 amino acids. In DNA, the CDR3 is TGTGCCAGTAGTACCCTCAAGCGTGGAGGTGGGTTTGGTACGCAGTATTTT. This encodes CASSTLKRGGGFGTQYF.